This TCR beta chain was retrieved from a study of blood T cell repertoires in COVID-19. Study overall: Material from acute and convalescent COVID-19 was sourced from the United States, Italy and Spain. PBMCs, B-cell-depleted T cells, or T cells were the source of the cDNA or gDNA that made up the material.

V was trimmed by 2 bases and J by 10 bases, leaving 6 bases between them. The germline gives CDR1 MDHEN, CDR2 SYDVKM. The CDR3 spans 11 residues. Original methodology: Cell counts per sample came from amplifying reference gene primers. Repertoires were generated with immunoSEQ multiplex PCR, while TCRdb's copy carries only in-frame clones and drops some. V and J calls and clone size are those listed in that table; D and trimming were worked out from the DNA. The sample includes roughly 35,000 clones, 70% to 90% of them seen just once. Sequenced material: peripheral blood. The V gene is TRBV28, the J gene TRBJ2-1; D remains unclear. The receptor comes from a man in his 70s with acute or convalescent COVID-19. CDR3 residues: CASSLVAEQFF. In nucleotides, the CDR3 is TGTGCCAGCAGTTTAGTAGCAGAGCAGTTCTTC. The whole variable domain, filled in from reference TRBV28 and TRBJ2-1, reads DVKVTQSSRYLVKRTGEKVFLECVQDMDHENMFWYRQDPGLGLRLIYFSYDVKMKEKGDIPEGYSVSREKKERFSLILESASTNQTSMYLCASSLVAEQFFGPGTRLTVL.